The 30 T cell receptor beta chains reported below all come from one sample, sequenced in a study of blood T cell repertoires in COVID-19. Assay: immunoSEQ multiplex PCR; the TCRdb copy retains only in-frame clones and omits some. The data hold 200,000 to 300,000 clones, with around nine tenths observed a single time. Material: peripheral blood. The receptors were sampled from a woman aged 55-69 years who had recovered from COVID-19.

This chain's CDR3 is CASSSGGQETQYF. CDR3 coding DNA: TGTGCCAGCAGTTCGGGGGGGCAAGAGACCCAGTACTTC. The V call is TRBV12-3 or TRBV12-4, the J call TRBJ2-5; TRBD2 matches at 8 bases. The CDR3 is made up of 13 amino acids. V was clipped by 4 bases and J by 2 bases; unmatched bases: 0.

The chain employs TRBV5-1 and TRBJ2-5; tentative D call: TRBD2 (7 bases). Trimming removed 2 bases at V and 0 bases at J, with 14 bases between. This CDR3 region has 16 residues. Germline CDR1 and CDR2: SGHRS and YFSETQ. The CDR3 reads CASSFAGGGYQETQYF. The CDR3 nucleotides are TGCGCCAGCAGCTTTGCGGGCGGGGGCTACCAAGAGACCCAGTACTTC.

V gene TRBV1 combines with J gene TRBJ1-4; TRBD1, as called in the table, went unchecked against the DNA. TRBV1 is a documented pseudogene. The CDR3 runs 13 residues. For the CDR3, the DNA is TGCACCAGCAGCCGCCCTACCCCCCACAGGGGGTCTTTT. Its translation is CTSSRPTPHRGSF.

This clone was counted once. The sample holds other DNA sequences that translate to the same CDR3. This chain uses TRBV5-1 with TRBJ1-4; possible D gene TRBD1, 5 bases. Per the germline V gene, CDR1 is SGHRS and CDR2 is YFSETQ. CDR3 length equals 14 residues. Trimming removed 4 bases from V and 0 bases from J, with 7 bases in between. CDR3 sequence: CASSQGATNEKLFF. CDR3 nucleotides: TGCGCCAGCAGCCAAGGGGCAACTAATGAAAAACTGTTTTTT.

The chain links TRBV3-1 (or the pseudogene TRBV3-2) to TRBJ2-1; TRBD2 matches 8 bases. The CDR3 contains 16 residues. V shed 0 bases, J shed 2 bases, and the junction held 3 bases outside the gene matches. Germline loops: CDR1 LGHDT, CDR2 YNNKEL (reference sequence). CDR3 in DNA: TGTGCCAGCAGCCAAGATTTGCGGGGGGCCTACAATGAGCAGTTCTTC. Its translation is CASSQDLRGAYNEQFF.

This clone showed up just a few times. This chain connects TRBV18 to TRBJ1-6, with unresolved D. The CDR3 consists of 12 residues. CDR1 and CDR2 (germline): KGHSH, LQKENI. V lost 3 bases to trimming and J lost 16 bases, with 13 bases between them. CDR3 protein: CASSPNAPGLHF. The CDR3 DNA reads TGTGCCAGCTCACCGAACGCACCGGGGCTCCACTTT.

J is TRBJ2-1 and V is TRBV19; no firm D call. The CDR3 sequence is 16 residues long. V was shortened by 5 bases and J by 0 bases, with 14 bases between the two germline ends. Germline V lookup: CDR1 LNHDA, CDR2 SQIVND (reference sequence). CDR3 nucleotides: TGTGCCAGTAGTGGTCTAGTCCCCTCCTCCTACAATGAGCAGTTCTTC. Encoded protein: CASSGLVPSSYNEQFF.

The chain couples TRBV28 to TRBJ2-2, with TRBD2 as a possible D gene (7 bases). The germline gives CDR1 MDHEN, CDR2 SYDVKM. Deletions cut 6 bases from V and 7 bases from J, with 18 bases between. The CDR3 extends over 15 amino acids. The DNA of the CDR3 is TGTGCCAGCAGCCCACAAGGGGGGGGGTACGGGGAGCTGTTTTTT. It encodes CASSPQGGGYGELFF. Using reference TRBV28 and TRBJ2-2 for the parts outside the CDR3, the full variable domain is DVKVTQSSRYLVKRTGEKVFLECVQDMDHENMFWYRQDPGLGLRLIYFSYDVKMKEKGDIPEGYSVSREKKERFSLILESASTNQTSMYLCASSPQGGGYGELFFGEGSRLTVL.

The CDR3 DNA is TGTGCCACCAGCAGAGATTACGTGCAGGCAGGCACCTTC. It is translated as CATSRDYVQAGTF. The rearrangement joins TRBV15 to TRBJ1-2; D is undetermined. The CDR3 runs to 13 residues. The V gene lost 0 bases and the J gene lost 13 bases, with 15 bases spanning the gap. CDR1 and CDR2 from the germline V gene are LNHNV and YYDKDF (reference sequence).

CDR3: CASAGTPVNEQFF. CDR3 DNA sequence: TGTGCCAGTGCCGGGACACCCGTCAATGAGCAGTTCTTC. This chain uses TRBV19 with TRBJ2-1; D is possibly TRBD1 (6 bases). Trimming removed 8 bases from V and 6 bases from J, with 14 bases in between. There are 13 residues in the CDR3. The V gene's germline CDR1 is LNHDA and CDR2 SQIVND (reference sequence).

This clone was seen a handful of times. This chain uses TRBV27 with TRBJ2-5; a weak D match, TRBD2 (5 bases). The CDR3 has 14 amino acids. Per germline, CDR1 MNHEY and CDR2 SMNVEV (reference sequence). V was cut by 0 bases and J by 5 bases, with 10 bases left in between. This CDR3 is CASSLSSSIETQYF. The CDR3 bases are TGTGCCAGCAGTTTATCCTCTAGCATCGAGACCCAGTACTTC.

The rearrangement joins TRBV7-9 to TRBJ2-3; the match to TRBD2 covers 12 bases. V dropped 5 bases and J dropped 1; count of bases not matched to a gene: 10. The germline CDR1 and CDR2 sequences are SEHNR and FQNEAQ (reference sequence). This CDR3 has 18 amino acids. The CDR3 DNA sequence: TGTGCCAGCAGCCCACCGTTTCGACTAGCGGGGGGCACAGATACGCAGTATTTT. Encoded protein: CASSPPFRLAGGTDTQYF.

CDR3 sequence reads: CASSQLTGYEQYF. Here the CDR3 DNA reads TGTGCCAGCAGCCAACTGACAGGTTACGAGCAGTACTTC. The chain employs TRBV14 and TRBJ2-7; D might be TRBD1 (6 bases). The ends were cut back, 2 bases at V and 4 bases at J, with 9 bases in the middle. The CDR3 spans 13 residues. CDR1 is SGHDN, CDR2 FVKESK, per germline.

The gene calls are TRBV19 and TRBJ1-1; 8 nucleotides match TRBD1. CDR1 is LNHDA and CDR2 is SQIVND in the germline V gene (reference sequence). The CDR3 is made up of 13 amino acids. V was clipped by 9 bases and J by 0 bases; unmatched bases: 3. The CDR3 loop reads CASWTGLNTEAFF. The CDR3 DNA sequence: TGTGCCAGCTGGACAGGGTTGAACACTGAAGCTTTCTTT.

The V gene is TRBV19, the J gene TRBJ2-7; 12 bases are shared with TRBD1. The trim removed 3 bases at V and 5 bases at J, leaving 8 bases unmatched. This CDR3 is built from 16 residues. Germline V gene data show CDR1 as LNHDA and CDR2 as SQIVND (reference sequence). The CDR3 coding sequence is TGTGCCAGTAGTATCCCCGGGACAGGGGGCATGGACGAGCAGTACTTC. This codes for CASSIPGTGGMDEQYF. The full variable domain, in which reference TRBV19 and TRBJ2-7 provide the parts outside the CDR3, is DGGITQSPKYLFRKEGQNVTLSCEQNLNHDAMYWYRQDPGQGLRLIYYSQIVNDFQKGDIAEGYSVSREKKESFPLTVTSAQKNPTAFYLCASSIPGTGGMDEQYFGPGTRLTVT.

V is TRBV5-1 and J is TRBJ2-1, with D maybe TRBD2 (5 bases). V was trimmed by 4 bases and J by 8 bases, leaving 22 bases between them. The CDR3 spans 16 residues. Germline loops: CDR1 SGHRS, CDR2 YFSETQ. CDR3 loop: CASSLGTAVVDYEQFF. The CDR3 coding sequence is TGCGCCAGCAGCCTGGGAACAGCGGTCGTTGACTATGAGCAGTTCTTC.

This chain connects TRBV6-1 to TRBJ1-3; D uncertain. The V gene lost 3 bases and the J gene lost 0 bases, with 12 bases spanning the gap. Germline assignment: CDR1 MNHNS and CDR2 SASEGT. CDR3 length: 16 residues. The CDR3 bases are TGTGCCAGCAGTGAGAAGCCCTTGCCCTCTGGAAACACCATATATTTT. Residues: CASSEKPLPSGNTIYF.

In this sample, this clone turned up once. The chain joins TRBV19 to TRBJ2-5; perhaps TRBD1 as D (6 bases). The germline V gene encodes CDR1 LNHDA and CDR2 SQIVND (reference sequence). The CDR3 runs 14 residues. Trimming left V 6 bases short and J 4 bases short, with 15 bases between. CDR3 protein: CASRGGGAGETQYF. The DNA of the CDR3 is TGTGCCAGTAGGGGTGGGGGCGCGGGAGAGACCCAGTACTTC.

This clone showed up just a few times. The rearrangement uses TRBV6-5 and TRBJ1-3, with 7 bases that match TRBD1. This CDR3 has 16 residues. V trimming: 6 bases; J trimming: 0 bases; junction bases outside the gene matches: 8. CDR1 and CDR2 (germline): MNHEY, SVGAGI. The CDR3 loop is CASSYGQVDSGNTIYF. The CDR3 nucleotides read TGTGCCAGCAGCTACGGACAGGTCGACTCTGGAAACACCATATATTTT.

J is TRBJ1-6 and V is TRBV19; 8 positions match TRBD1. Looked up from germline, CDR1 is LNHDA and CDR2 is SQIVND (reference sequence). The CDR3 runs 14 residues. V lost 6 bases to trimming and J lost 5 bases; unmatched junction nucleotides: 3. The CDR3 DNA sequence: TGTGCCAGTAGGGACAGGGCGAATAATTCACCCCTCCACTTT. It specifies CASRDRANNSPLHF. Variable domain in full (rest from reference TRBV19 and TRBJ1-6): DGGITQSPKYLFRKEGQNVTLSCEQNLNHDAMYWYRQDPGQGLRLIYYSQIVNDFQKGDIAEGYSVSREKKESFPLTVTSAQKNPTAFYLCASRDRANNSPLHFGNGTRLTVT.

The chain uses TRBV19 and TRBJ2-3; D ambiguous. The V gene's germline CDR1 is LNHDA and CDR2 SQIVND (reference sequence). Trimming removed 8 bases from V and 2 bases from J, with 5 bases in between. There are 11 residues in the CDR3. The CDR3 nucleotides are TGTGCCAGTCGACTCACAGATACGCAGTATTTT. Its translation is CASRLTDTQYF.

The J gene is TRBJ1-3, the V gene TRBV13; 12 bases are a match to TRBD1. With 3 bases clipped from V and 5 bases from J, the junction kept 8 bases outside the gene matches. The CDR3 has 17 amino acids. Germline V gene sequence: CDR1 PRHDT, CDR2 FYEKMQ (reference sequence). The CDR3: CASSFLGGTGGRNTIYF. Written as DNA, the CDR3 is TGTGCCAGCAGCTTCCTGGGTGGGACAGGGGGCAGAAACACCATATATTTT.

This clone has only one observation. The V call is TRBV6-4, the J call TRBJ2-3; TRBD2 agrees at 11 bases. The CDR3 has 15 amino acids. The J segment lost 4 bases and the V segment lost 0 bases, leaving 0 bases of the junction unmatched. Germline V lookup: CDR1 MRHNA, CDR2 SNTAGT. CDR3 region: CASSDSSGGADTQYF. Written as DNA, the CDR3 is TGTGCCAGCAGTGACTCTAGCGGGGGGGCAGATACGCAGTATTTT.

Only a few counts were recorded for this clone. The J gene is TRBJ1-3, the V gene TRBV25-1; D remains unclear. This CDR3 spans 12 amino acids. The germline V gene has CDR1 MGHDK and CDR2 SYGVNS. V was trimmed by 1 base and J by 10 bases, leaving 8 bases between them. CDR3 in DNA: TGTGCCAGCAGTGAATCTAGGACTACCATATATTTT. Translated: CASSESRTTIYF.

The J gene is TRBJ2-1, the V gene TRBV19; D may be TRBD2 (6 bases). This CDR3 has 11 residues. V was clipped by 3 bases and J by 12 bases, with 9 bases between them. Germline V gives CDR1 LNHDA, CDR2 SQIVND (reference sequence). The CDR3 bases are TGTGCCAGTAGTATTTCCGGGGGGCAGTTCTTC. It specifies CASSISGGQFF.

The gene calls are TRBV3-1 (or the pseudogene TRBV3-2) and TRBJ2-1, with 8 positions matching TRBD2. The CDR3 sequence is 15 residues long. V was pared by 3 bases and J by 2 bases, with 3 bases of the junction left unmatched. CDR1 LGHDT and CDR2 YNNKEL come from the germline V gene (reference sequence). CDR3 sequence (DNA): TGTGCCAGCAGCCAGGGACTAGGTGCCTACAATGAGCAGTTCTTC. Amino acids: CASSQGLGAYNEQFF.

The rearrangement joins TRBV5-1 to TRBJ2-3; D is perhaps TRBD1 (6 bases). V lost 9 bases and J 0 bases, leaving 20 bases between the germline ends. The CDR3 extends over 16 amino acids. Germline lookup yields CDR1 SGHRS and CDR2 YFSETQ. Written as DNA, the CDR3 is TGCGCCACCAGGATTTTTCCGGACAGCAGCACAGATACGCAGTATTTT. Its protein is CATRIFPDSSTDTQYF. The complete variable domain, with remaining parts taken from reference TRBV5-1 and TRBJ2-3, reads KAGVTQTPRYLIKTRGQQVTLSCSPISGHRSVSWYQQTPGQGLQFLFEYFSETQRNKGNFPGRFSGRQFSNSRSEMNVSTLELGDSALYLCATRIFPDSSTDTQYFGPGTRLTVL.

The rearrangement joins TRBV11-2 to TRBJ1-5, with D maybe TRBD1 (5 bases). Between the trimmed V and J ends, which lost 1 base and 6 bases, there was a span of 10 bases. The CDR3 sequence is 14 residues long. The germline CDR1 and CDR2 sequences are SGHAT and FQNNGV. The CDR3 DNA reads as TGTGCCAGCAGCTTAGGGGGCCCTTTTCAGCCCCAGCATTTT. It translates to CASSLGGPFQPQHF.

The genes are TRBV6-2 or TRBV6-3 and TRBJ1-4; perhaps TRBD1 as D (5 bases). The CDR3 runs to 16 residues. The ends were cut back, 2 bases at V and 3 bases at J, with 13 bases in the middle. The germline gives CDR1 MNHEY, CDR2 SVGEGT. DNA for the CDR3: TGTGCCAGCAGTTACGACGGCCGCAGGGCTAATGAAAAACTGTTTTTT. This codes for CASSYDGRRANEKLFF.

CDR3 DNA: TGTGCCAGCAGCTTAGGCAGGATGAGCACCGGGGAGCTGTTTTTT. Its translation is CASSLGRMSTGELFF. This chain joins TRBV11-2 and TRBJ2-2; D gene unclear. The germline V gene has CDR1 SGHAT and CDR2 FQNNGV. V was trimmed by 1 base and J by 4 bases, leaving 10 bases between them. The CDR3 runs 15 residues.